The rows below give T cell receptor beta chains drawn from one sample of a study of naive and memory T cell subsets. MiXCR, run by TCRdb on the UMI-ligation and nested PCR reads, gives a single entry per CDR3 protein. The sample consists of about 120,000 distinct CDR3 sequences, roughly 32% of them appearing once. The source material was central memory CD4+ T cells from blood. These receptors all stem from a human donor in good health. CDR3s include the opening cysteine and the closing phenylalanine or tryptophan. The order of the fields is CDR3 DNA, CDR3 protein, V gene, D gene, clone size, J gene. D genes are given only for firm matches. Some rows mark clone size as missing; the rest say once, few, many or name a class of expanded clone.

CDR3 DNA: TGCGCCAGCAGCTTGTTAGGGCACAATCAGCCCCAGCATTTT
CDR3 protein: CASSLLGHNQPQHF
V gene: TRBV5-1
D gene: NA
clone size: NA
J gene: TRBJ1-5

CDR3 DNA: TGTGCCAGCAGACGGAGACAGGGGTACTACGAGCAGTACTTC
CDR3 protein: CASRRRQGYYEQYF
V gene: TRBV6-5
D gene: TRBD1
clone size: few
J gene: TRBJ2-7

CDR3 DNA: TGCAGTGCTCTTGCGGGAGGGGGTACGCAGTATTTT
CDR3 protein: CSALAGGGTQYF
V gene: TRBV20-1
D gene: TRBD2
clone size: NA
J gene: TRBJ2-3

CDR3 DNA: TGTGCCAGCAGCCCAACCGGGACTAGCGGTAACAATGAGCAGTTCTTC
CDR3 protein: CASSPTGTSGNNEQFF
V gene: TRBV9
D gene: TRBD2
clone size: few
J gene: TRBJ2-1

CDR3 DNA: TGCAGTGCTAGCCGGACAGGGGAATTAGAGACCCAGTACTTC
CDR3 protein: CSASRTGELETQYF
V gene: TRBV20-1
D gene: TRBD1
clone size: many
J gene: TRBJ2-5

CDR3 DNA: TGCAGCGTTGAGGTAGATAATTCAAACATTCAGTACTTC
CDR3 protein: CSVEVDNSNIQYF
V gene: TRBV29-1
D gene: NA
clone size: many
J gene: TRBJ2-4

CDR3 DNA: TGTGCCACCACCCCAACCGGGGACAGGGGCTATCAGCCCCAGCATTTT
CDR3 protein: CATTPTGDRGYQPQHF
V gene: TRBV7-9
D gene: TRBD1
clone size: few
J gene: TRBJ1-5

CDR3 DNA: TGTGCCACCTGCATGGGGGGTCTTGGCAATCAGCCCCAGCATTTT
CDR3 protein: CATCMGGLGNQPQHF
V gene: TRBV28
D gene: NA
clone size: NA
J gene: TRBJ1-5

CDR3 DNA: TGCGCCAGCAGCTCGGGACTAGCGGCAACCGGCTACGAGCAGTACTTC
CDR3 protein: CASSSGLAATGYEQYF
V gene: TRBV5-1
D gene: TRBD2
clone size: NA
J gene: TRBJ2-7

CDR3 DNA: TGTGCCTGGAGTGTTCAGGGACGAGGGTCAGATACGCAGTATTTT
CDR3 protein: CAWSVQGRGSDTQYF
V gene: TRBV30
D gene: NA
clone size: many
J gene: TRBJ2-3

CDR3 DNA: TGTGCCAGCCAGAATGACAGGGCTGATAAGCAGTACTTC
CDR3 protein: CASQNDRADKQYF
V gene: TRBV28
D gene: TRBD1
clone size: few
J gene: TRBJ2-7

CDR3 DNA: TGTGCCAGCCTAGGGTACAATGAGCAGTTCTTC
CDR3 protein: CASLGYNEQFF
V gene: TRBV6-5
D gene: NA
clone size: many
J gene: TRBJ2-1

CDR3 DNA: TGTGCCATCAGTGCGCCAGGTGTCGCTGCTGAGCAGTTCTTC
CDR3 protein: CAISAPGVAAEQFF
V gene: TRBV10-3
D gene: NA
clone size: NA
J gene: TRBJ2-1

CDR3 DNA: TGTGCCAGCAGTTACTCCGGGCCCGCTACCTATAATTCACCCCTCCACTTT
CDR3 protein: CASSYSGPATYNSPLHF
V gene: TRBV6-6
D gene: NA
clone size: NA
J gene: TRBJ1-6

CDR3 DNA: TGTGCCTGGACTGGACAGGATTACTACTATGGCTACACCTTC
CDR3 protein: CAWTGQDYYYGYTF
V gene: TRBV30
D gene: TRBD1
clone size: few
J gene: TRBJ1-2

CDR3 DNA: TGTGCCAGCAGGACGGAGATGCCCTACGAGCAGTACTTC
CDR3 protein: CASRTEMPYEQYF
V gene: TRBV28
D gene: NA
clone size: once
J gene: TRBJ2-7

CDR3 DNA: TGTGCCAGCAGCTTTGAGAAAGCGGGCAAAAAGGGCGTGCAGTACTTC
CDR3 protein: CASSFEKAGKKGVQYF
V gene: TRBV7-3
D gene: NA
clone size: NA
J gene: TRBJ2-7

CDR3 DNA: TGTGCCACCAGCAGAGATCGGGGGGCCGAGCAGTACTTC
CDR3 protein: CATSRDRGAEQYF
V gene: TRBV15
D gene: NA
clone size: NA
J gene: TRBJ2-7

CDR3 DNA: TGTGCCAGTAGTAGGGGCAGACAAGAGACCCAGTACTTC
CDR3 protein: CASSRGRQETQYF
V gene: TRBV19
D gene: NA
clone size: NA
J gene: TRBJ2-5

CDR3 DNA: TGCGCCAGCAGCGCGGACACAGTTAATGAAAAACTGTTTTTT
CDR3 protein: CASSADTVNEKLFF
V gene: TRBV5-1
D gene: NA
clone size: once
J gene: TRBJ1-4

CDR3 DNA: TGTGCCAGTAGTATCGGAGGGTCAGGGACCGGGGAGCTGTTTTTT
CDR3 protein: CASSIGGSGTGELFF
V gene: TRBV19
D gene: NA
clone size: NA
J gene: TRBJ2-2

CDR3 DNA: TGCAGTGCTAGAGATCTAAGGGTTTCAGATACGCAGTATTTT
CDR3 protein: CSARDLRVSDTQYF
V gene: TRBV20-1
D gene: NA
clone size: few
J gene: TRBJ2-3

CDR3 DNA: TGCAGCGTAGGGACAGGGGCAGCAGATACGCAGTATTTT
CDR3 protein: CSVGTGAADTQYF
V gene: TRBV29-1
D gene: TRBD1
clone size: few
J gene: TRBJ2-3

CDR3 DNA: TGCAGCGTTGAAGATCGGACTAGCGGGACAGATACGCAGTATTTT
CDR3 protein: CSVEDRTSGTDTQYF
V gene: TRBV29-1
D gene: TRBD2
clone size: NA
J gene: TRBJ2-3

CDR3 DNA: TGTGCCAGCAGCAAGAGTAGCGGGCGCTCCTACAATGAGCAGTTCTTC
CDR3 protein: CASSKSSGRSYNEQFF
V gene: TRBV6-2/TRBV6-3
D gene: TRBD2
clone size: many
J gene: TRBJ2-1

CDR3 DNA: TGTGCCTGGAGTGTACCCGGGAGCGATCCCTACAATGAGCAGTTCTTC
CDR3 protein: CAWSVPGSDPYNEQFF
V gene: TRBV30
D gene: NA
clone size: few
J gene: TRBJ2-1

CDR3 DNA: TGTGCCAGTAGTATAGATCAAATAACAGGGGCTAATCAGCCCCAGCATTTT
CDR3 protein: CASSIDQITGANQPQHF
V gene: TRBV19
D gene: TRBD1
clone size: few
J gene: TRBJ1-5

CDR3 DNA: TGTGCCAGCAGAATAGGGGGACTAGCGGGAGGAGCTTACAATGAGCAGTTCTTC
CDR3 protein: CASRIGGLAGGAYNEQFF
V gene: TRBV28
D gene: TRBD2
clone size: many
J gene: TRBJ2-1

CDR3 DNA: TGTGCCAGCAGCTTAGCTTGGGGCCTCAAAAACAATGAGCAGTTCTTC
CDR3 protein: CASSLAWGLKNNEQFF
V gene: TRBV7-9
D gene: NA
clone size: NA
J gene: TRBJ2-1

CDR3 DNA: TGTGCCAGCAGCCAAGTAGCTGATACGCAGTATTTT
CDR3 protein: CASSQVADTQYF
V gene: TRBV14
D gene: NA
clone size: NA
J gene: TRBJ2-3

CDR3 DNA: TGTGCCAGCAGCCAAGCCCATACAAAGAACACTGAAGCTTTCTTT
CDR3 protein: CASSQAHTKNTEAFF
V gene: TRBV3-1
D gene: NA
clone size: NA
J gene: TRBJ1-1

CDR3 DNA: TGCAGCGTGAGGATGGGCGGGAGTGTAAACGAGCAGTACTTC
CDR3 protein: CSVRMGGSVNEQYF
V gene: TRBV29-1
D gene: TRBD2
clone size: NA
J gene: TRBJ2-7

CDR3 DNA: TGCAGTGCTAGAGATTGGCCAGGTAGAAACCAAGAGACCCAGTACTTC
CDR3 protein: CSARDWPGRNQETQYF
V gene: TRBV20-1
D gene: NA
clone size: NA
J gene: TRBJ2-5

CDR3 DNA: TGTGCTAGTGGACCGTCACTAGCGGGAGTTTCTGAGCAGTTCTTC
CDR3 protein: CASGPSLAGVSEQFF
V gene: TRBV12-5
D gene: TRBD2
clone size: NA
J gene: TRBJ2-1

CDR3 DNA: TGCGCCAGCAGCTTGGGGGCCGGGACATGGAGGTTAGATGGCTACACCTTC
CDR3 protein: CASSLGAGTWRLDGYTF
V gene: TRBV5-1
D gene: NA
clone size: NA
J gene: TRBJ1-2

CDR3 DNA: TGTGCCAGCAGCTTAGTGGAAAACATTCAGTACTTC
CDR3 protein: CASSLVENIQYF
V gene: TRBV7-9
D gene: NA
clone size: NA
J gene: TRBJ2-4

CDR3 DNA: TGTGCCAGCAGGGTCAGCGGGAGGTGGGATACGCAGTATTTT
CDR3 protein: CASRVSGRWDTQYF
V gene: TRBV28
D gene: TRBD2
clone size: NA
J gene: TRBJ2-3

CDR3 DNA: TGCGCCAGCAGCCGTGAGGGACAGGGTGGAACAGATACGCAGTATTTT
CDR3 protein: CASSREGQGGTDTQYF
V gene: TRBV4-3
D gene: TRBD1
clone size: few
J gene: TRBJ2-3

CDR3 DNA: TGTGCCAGCAGTGTAGCGGGAGCTGAATATGAGCAGTTCTTC
CDR3 protein: CASSVAGAEYEQFF
V gene: TRBV25-1
D gene: TRBD2
clone size: NA
J gene: TRBJ2-1

CDR3 DNA: TGCGCCAGCAGCACCGGGACATTATACGAGCAGTACTTC
CDR3 protein: CASSTGTLYEQYF
V gene: TRBV5-1
D gene: NA
clone size: many
J gene: TRBJ2-7

CDR3 DNA: TGTGCCAGCAGCCCAGTCCGGGGGTCATACTCCTACGAGCAGTACTTC
CDR3 protein: CASSPVRGSYSYEQYF
V gene: TRBV7-6
D gene: NA
clone size: few
J gene: TRBJ2-7

CDR3 DNA: TGTGCCTGGAGGAGGGCCTCGTCCTACAATGAGCAGTTCTTC
CDR3 protein: CAWRRASSYNEQFF
V gene: TRBV30
D gene: NA
clone size: NA
J gene: TRBJ2-1

CDR3 DNA: TGCAGTGCTAGAGTATTTAGCGGAAGCTCCTACAATGAGCAGTTCTTC
CDR3 protein: CSARVFSGSSYNEQFF
V gene: TRBV20-1
D gene: NA
clone size: NA
J gene: TRBJ2-1

CDR3 DNA: TGCAGCGTTGAACCCGGGGATGAAGCTTTCTTT
CDR3 protein: CSVEPGDEAFF
V gene: TRBV29-1
D gene: NA
clone size: few
J gene: TRBJ1-1

CDR3 DNA: TGCAGCGTTGGAACCACTAGCGGGAGGGCCACTGAGCAGTTCTTC
CDR3 protein: CSVGTTSGRATEQFF
V gene: TRBV29-1
D gene: TRBD2
clone size: NA
J gene: TRBJ2-1

CDR3 DNA: TGTGCCACCAGCAGAGAATGGGACAGGGGGAGGCTCACGAACACTGAAGCTTTCTTT
CDR3 protein: CATSREWDRGRLTNTEAFF
V gene: TRBV15
D gene: TRBD1
clone size: NA
J gene: TRBJ1-1

CDR3 DNA: TGTGCCAGCACTCTACGGCAGGGTTACAATGAGCAGTTCTTC
CDR3 protein: CASTLRQGYNEQFF
V gene: TRBV6-6
D gene: NA
clone size: once
J gene: TRBJ2-1

CDR3 DNA: TGTGCCAGCAATATAGGGGGGCCCTACAATGAGCAGTTCTTC
CDR3 protein: CASNIGGPYNEQFF
V gene: TRBV25-1
D gene: NA
clone size: NA
J gene: TRBJ2-1

CDR3 DNA: TGTGCCAGCAGCCTCCAGACAGGGACGGTTTACATTCAGTACTTC
CDR3 protein: CASSLQTGTVYIQYF
V gene: TRBV7-2
D gene: TRBD1
clone size: many
J gene: TRBJ2-4

CDR3 DNA: TGCGCCAGCAGCTTATATTCGCCTTCGATTGAAGCTTTCTTT
CDR3 protein: CASSLYSPSIEAFF
V gene: TRBV5-1
D gene: NA
clone size: NA
J gene: TRBJ1-1

CDR3 DNA: TGTGCCAGCTCACCCCAAGAGGCCCGGTTCTCTGAAGCTTTCTTT
CDR3 protein: CASSPQEARFSEAFF
V gene: TRBV18
D gene: NA
clone size: few
J gene: TRBJ1-1

CDR3 DNA: TGTGCCACCAGTGAGGGATTGGGGGAGCAGTACTTC
CDR3 protein: CATSEGLGEQYF
V gene: TRBV24-1
D gene: NA
clone size: NA
J gene: TRBJ2-7

CDR3 DNA: TGTGCCAGCAAAGTGACAGGGAACTATGGCTACACCTTC
CDR3 protein: CASKVTGNYGYTF
V gene: TRBV28
D gene: TRBD1
clone size: NA
J gene: TRBJ1-2